Shown below are 28 T cell receptor beta chains from a single sample sequenced in a study of blood T cell repertoires in COVID-19. The data were produced by immunoSEQ multiplex PCR, yet TCRdb's version contains in-frame clones alone and is incomplete. Here the sample spans hundreds of thousands of clones, around nine tenths being singletons. The sequenced material came from peripheral blood. These receptors were taken from a man between 65 and 79 years old with acute or convalescent COVID-19.

Regarding this clone: Other DNA sequences within the sample encode an identical CDR3. The genes are TRBV7-9 and TRBJ1-2, with D perhaps matching TRBD1 (6 bases). CDR1 is SEHNR and CDR2 is FQNEAQ in the germline V gene (reference sequence). CDR3 length: 14 amino acids. V was trimmed by 5 bases and J by 1 base, leaving 11 bases between them. As DNA, the CDR3 is TGTGCCAGCAGCCTCGGACAGAATAACTATGGCTACACCTTC. Translated: CASSLGQNNYGYTF. Full variable domain (outside the CDR3, taken from reference TRBV7-9 and TRBJ1-2): DTGVSQNPRHKITKRGQNVTFRCDPISEHNRLYWYRQTLGQGPEFLTYFQNEAQLEKSRLLSDRFSAERPKGSFSTLEIQRTEQGDSAMYLCASSLGQNNYGYTFGSGTRLTVV.

This rearrangement joins TRBV11-2 to TRBJ2-7; D ambiguous. The CDR3 spans 12 residues. CDR1 is SGHAT and CDR2 is FQNNGV in the germline V gene. With 5 bases removed from V and 0 bases from J, the gap between germline ends came to 5 bases. CDR3 sequence: CASSPYSYEQYF. The CDR3 DNA reads TGTGCCAGCAGCCCTTACTCCTACGAGCAGTACTTC.

As concerns this clone: Other DNA sequences in the sample encode the same CDR3. The chain carries TRBV20-1 and TRBJ1-2; tentatively, D is TRBD1 (5 bases). Germline-derived CDR1 and CDR2 are DFQATT and SNEGSKA (reference sequence). V was pared by 6 bases and J by 1 base, with 9 bases between. There are 12 residues in the CDR3. This chain's CDR3 is CSASRGNYGYTF. The CDR3 bases are TGCAGTGCCAGTAGGGGTAACTATGGCTACACCTTC.

The rearrangement links TRBV3-1 (or the pseudogene TRBV3-2) to TRBJ1-1, with no clear D. The germline V and J ends were trimmed by 3 bases and 11 bases, with 13 bases remaining between them. The CDR3 extends over 12 amino acids. CDR1 and CDR2 from the germline V gene are LGHDT and YNNKEL (reference sequence). The CDR3 DNA follows: TGTGCCAGCAGCCAGGATTCCCGGACTGCTTTCTTT. Translated, it gives CASSQDSRTAFF.

The chain is built from TRBV5-8 and TRBJ1-5; TRBD1 might be the D (6 bases). Trimming removed 4 bases from V and 0 bases from J, with 14 bases in between. CDR1 and CDR2 from the germline V gene are SGHTS and YDEGEE. This CDR3 region has 16 residues. The CDR3 DNA reads as TGTGCCAGCAGCGCCGGGACATTCAATAGCAATCAGCCCCAGCATTTT. Amino acids: CASSAGTFNSNQPQHF.

The V and J genes are TRBV24-1 and TRBJ2-2; no definite D call. Per germline, CDR1 KGHDR and CDR2 SFDVKD. The CDR3 is made up of 12 amino acids. Trimming took 9 bases from V and 4 from J, leaving 8 bases between them. In nucleotides, the CDR3 is TGTGCCACCGGTAGCCCCACCGGGGAGCTGTTTTTT. Residues: CATGSPTGELFF.

This chain connects TRBV21-1 to TRBJ2-7; the DNA was not compared with TRBD1, the D call given in the table. TRBV21-1 is reported as a pseudogene. The CDR3 is 14 amino acids. The DNA of the CDR3 is TGTGCCCACAAGGGGACAGGGGGCCCCTACGAGCAGTACTTC. Translating gives CAHKGTGGPYEQYF.

This sequence joins TRBV11-2 and TRBJ2-7; the match to TRBD1 covers 7 bases. Germline values: CDR1 SGHAT, CDR2 FQNNGV. With 5 bases clipped from V and 6 bases from J, the junction kept 7 bases outside the gene matches. The CDR3 loop spans 13 amino acids. The CDR3: CASSPTGAGEQYF. The CDR3 DNA sequence: TGTGCCAGCAGCCCCACAGGGGCGGGCGAGCAGTACTTC. Together with reference TRBV11-2 and TRBJ2-7, the CDR3 gives the full variable domain: EAGVAQSPRYKIIEKRQSVAFWCNPISGHATLYWYQQILGQGPKLLIQFQNNGVVDDSQLPKDRFSAERLKGVDSTLKIQPAKLEDSAVYLCASSPTGAGEQYFGPGTRLTVT.

Points on this clone: This may stem from a read error, because a much larger clone lies one nucleotide away. The chain is built from TRBV6-6 and TRBJ2-7; D unresolved. V shed 5 bases and J shed 2 bases, with 4 bases lying between them. Germline V gene data show CDR1 as MNHNY and CDR2 as SVGAGI (reference sequence). The length of the CDR3 is 11 residues. The CDR3 loop reads CASSPTYEQYF. CDR3 DNA sequence: TGTGCCAGCAGTCCTACCTACGAGCAGTACTTC.

This clone came up once. V usage is TRBV4-2 and J usage is TRBJ2-7; possible D gene TRBD2, 5 bases. Germline CDR1 and CDR2: LGHNA and YNFKEQ. V lost 1 base to trimming and J lost 0 bases, with 13 bases between them. This CDR3 contains 16 residues. The CDR3, as DNA: TGTGCCAGCAGCCAAGTAGCGCAGGCGAGCTCCTACGAGCAGTACTTC. It codes for CASSQVAQASSYEQYF.

This CDR3 reads CAWSVDRNTEAFF. For the CDR3, the DNA is TGTGCCTGGAGTGTAGACAGAAACACTGAAGCTTTCTTT. The V and J genes are TRBV30 and TRBJ1-1; D is possibly TRBD1 (5 bases). This CDR3 has 13 residues. The V end lost 0 bases, the J end lost 2 bases, and 7 bases lay between the germline ends. Germline V gives CDR1 GTSNPN, CDR2 SVGIG (reference sequence).

This clone was picked up a small number of times. The genes are TRBV5-1 and TRBJ1-1; 8 nucleotides align to TRBD1. The CDR3 has 15 amino acids. Germline V gene lookup returns CDR1 SGHRS and CDR2 YFSETQ. V was pared by 4 bases and J by 3 bases, with 8 bases of the junction left unmatched. The CDR3 protein is CASSTNRGRDTEAFF. Written as DNA, the CDR3 is TGCGCCAGCAGCACTAACAGGGGGAGGGACACTGAAGCTTTCTTT.

As DNA, the CDR3 is TGCGCCAGCAGCCAAGATTTGGCAGGACAGAGCTACGAGCAGTACTTC. It yields the protein CASSQDLAGQSYEQYF. V and J are TRBV4-3 and TRBJ2-7, with a tentative D call TRBD1 (6 bases). The V end lost 0 bases, the J end lost 3 bases, and 15 bases lay between the germline ends. The CDR3 has 16 amino acids. Germline CDR1 LGHNA, CDR2 YSLEER.

CDR3 DNA: TGTGCCACCAGTGACCCGTTAGGGGTTGGGGAGCAGTTCTTC. Translating gives CATSDPLGVGEQFF. The chain has TRBV24-1 and TRBJ2-1, with D perhaps TRBD1 (5 bases). The V gene's germline CDR1 is KGHDR and CDR2 SFDVKD. Trimming cost V 4 bases and J 10 bases, with 16 bases left between them. The CDR3 is 14 amino acids.

The gene calls are TRBV7-3 and TRBJ1-2; 8 nucleotides agree with TRBD1. The V and J ends lost 1 base and 7 bases, in that order; junction bases with no gene match: 2. Looked up from germline, CDR1 is SGHTA and CDR2 is FQGTGA. The CDR3 is made up of 13 amino acids. This chain's CDR3 is CASSLSTGGGYTF. The CDR3 region has the DNA TGTGCCAGCAGCTTAAGCACAGGGGGTGGCTACACCTTC.

The rearrangement links TRBV28 to TRBJ1-2; D might be TRBD1 (6 bases). This CDR3 is built from 12 residues. The V end was cut by 5 bases, the J end by 8 bases, with 12 bases between. CDR1 and CDR2 from the germline V gene are MDHEN and SYDVKM. CDR3 region: CASSPQGGGYTF. The CDR3 DNA is TGTGCCAGCAGTCCCCAAGGGGGAGGCTACACCTTC.

This chain uses TRBV29-1 with TRBJ1-5; 9 bases are shared with TRBD1. This CDR3 has 15 amino acids. Germline assignment: CDR1 SQVTM and CDR2 ANQGSEA. Trimming took 6 bases from V and 4 from J; bases not matched to a gene: 10. The CDR3, as DNA: TGCAGCGTCGGACAGGGGCAAACTAAAAATCAGCCCCAGCATTTT. It translates to CSVGQGQTKNQPQHF.

The chain joins TRBV19 to TRBJ2-3, with 9 bases fitting TRBD1. Germline values: CDR1 LNHDA, CDR2 SQIVND (reference sequence). This CDR3 comprises 16 residues. J gave up 5 bases and V 6 bases, and 12 bases lay outside the gene matches. The CDR3 here is CASSPMGDRAKDTQYF. The CDR3 nucleotides are TGTGCCAGTAGCCCAATGGGGGACAGGGCGAAAGATACGCAGTATTTT.

V gene TRBV28 combines with J gene TRBJ1-1; tentatively, D is TRBD1 (5 bases). V lost 6 bases and J 4 bases, leaving 12 bases between the germline ends. CDR3 length: 13 residues. CDR1 and CDR2 (germline): MDHEN, SYDVKM. CDR3 in amino acids: CASRRDFFTEAFF. In DNA form, the CDR3 reads TGTGCCAGCAGGCGGGACTTTTTCACTGAAGCTTTCTTT.

J is TRBJ2-1 and V is TRBV25-1, with D possibly being TRBD2 (6 bases). Germline V lookup: CDR1 MGHDK, CDR2 SYGVNS. The CDR3 consists of 18 residues. V was cut by 7 bases and J by 8 bases, with 30 bases left in between. The CDR3 loop is CASKGSPGAWDQWDEQFF. The CDR3 coding sequence is TGTGCCAGCAAGGGAAGCCCGGGAGCCTGGGACCAATGGGATGAGCAGTTCTTC. The entire variable domain, with the rest obtained from reference TRBV25-1 and TRBJ2-1, is as follows: EADIYQTPRYLVIGTGKKITLECSQTMGHDKMYWYQQDPGMELHLIHYSYGVNSTEKGDLSSESTVSRIRTEHFPLTLESARPSHTSQYLCASKGSPGAWDQWDEQFFGPGTRLTVL.

The chain employs TRBV10-3 and TRBJ2-3; D is perhaps TRBD2 (6 bases). Germline V gene lookup returns CDR1 ENHRY and CDR2 SYGVKD. This CDR3 is 15 amino acids long. V dropped 4 bases and J dropped 0 bases, with 11 bases sitting between them. The DNA for the CDR3 is TGTGCCATCAGTGCCGGGACTTCAAGCACAGATACGCAGTATTTT. It translates to CAISAGTSSTDTQYF.

The rearrangement uses TRBV7-2 and TRBJ2-3; tentatively, D is TRBD2 (6 bases). Trimming stripped 5 bases from V and 4 bases from J, with 25 bases between. Germline CDR1 reads SGHTA; CDR2 reads FQGNSA. There are 18 residues in the CDR3. CDR3 loop: CASSLIGSGGGSADTQYF. CDR3 DNA: TGTGCCAGCAGCCTCATAGGGAGTGGGGGAGGAAGCGCAGATACGCAGTATTTT.

The V call is TRBV18, the J call TRBJ2-5; a weak D match, TRBD2 (5 bases). V was trimmed by 3 bases and J by 4 bases, leaving 9 bases between them. The CDR3 contains 13 residues. The germline CDR1 and CDR2 sequences are KGHSH and LQKENI. In DNA form, the CDR3 reads TGTGCCAGCTCACCGCCGGGGATAGAGACCCAGTACTTC. Amino acid sequence: CASSPPGIETQYF.

The rearrangement uses TRBV20-1 and TRBJ1-5; maybe TRBD1 (6 bases). Trimming cost V 3 bases and J 7 bases, with 13 bases left between them. The CDR3 extends over 13 amino acids. Germline CDR1 DFQATT, CDR2 SNEGSKA (reference sequence). The CDR3 coding sequence is TGCAGTGCTAGTCGAGGGGGTGGCCAGCCCCAGCATTTT. Its translation: CSASRGGGQPQHF.

The chain has TRBV6-5 and TRBJ1-2; 7 bases match TRBD1. Germline values: CDR1 MNHEY, CDR2 SVGAGI. This CDR3 has 15 residues. Trimming removed 0 bases from V and 4 bases from J; junction bases left unmatched: 5. This CDR3 is CASSYSRGGGYGYTF. The CDR3 bases are TGTGCCAGCAGTTACTCGAGAGGGGGCGGCTATGGCTACACCTTC.

This rearrangement joins TRBV3-1 (or the pseudogene TRBV3-2) to TRBJ2-7, with 10 bases that match TRBD2. The CDR3 extends over 18 amino acids. After removal of 1 base from V and 3 bases from J, the junction contained 12 bases not matched to a gene. Germline CDR1 LGHDT, CDR2 YNNKEL (reference sequence). The CDR3 loop is CASSQVLAGGLARYEQYF. CDR3 coding DNA: TGTGCCAGCAGCCAAGTGTTAGCGGGGGGTTTGGCCCGCTACGAGCAGTACTTC.

This clone is a singleton in its sample. V usage is TRBV7-2 and J usage is TRBJ2-7, with D uncertain. The V end lost 5 bases, the J end lost 5 bases, and 7 bases lay between the germline ends. CDR1 SGHTA and CDR2 FQGNSA come from the germline V gene. This CDR3 has 11 residues. The CDR3 spells CASSAVDEQYF. DNA of the CDR3: TGTGCCAGCAGCGCGGTGGACGAGCAGTACTTC.

This chain links TRBV5-5 with TRBJ2-2; 7 bases line up with TRBD2. Trimming cost V 0 bases and J 3 bases; bases outside gene matches: 2. Germline CDR1 reads SGHKS; CDR2 reads YYEKEE (reference sequence). This CDR3 comprises 15 residues. The CDR3 is CASSLVLADTGELFF. For the CDR3, the DNA is TGTGCCAGCAGCTTGGTTCTAGCGGACACCGGGGAGCTGTTTTTT.